The source of this TCR beta chain is a study of T cells after yellow fever vaccination. Study information: Fractions with few cells were prepared using SMART-Seq v4 Ultra Low Input.

Template switching by 5'RACE produced TCR cDNA, adding a universal primer site and UMIs. Via MiXCR, TCRdb re-called the 5' RACE reads, giving one row per CDR3 protein. The data show roughly 330,000 distinct CDR3 sequences, approximately 7% seen once. This clonotype was counted many times. Its antigen is undetermined. Germline lookup yields CDR1 SGHRS and CDR2 YFSETQ. The junction had 1 base not matched to a gene; V was cut back by 0 bases and J by 2 bases. The CDR3 covers 14 residues. Study-level findings and limits: Compared with primary, the secondary response was weaker and peaked at day 5, not 15.

The specimen comprised PBMCs, sampled roughly 47 days after the first yellow fever vaccination. The rearrangement uses TRBV5-1 and TRBJ2-5; 7 positions match TRBD1. The receptor was isolated from a man aged 18 to 29 who received the YFV17D yellow fever vaccine. The CDR3 protein is CASSLEQGQETQYF. The CDR3, as DNA: TGCGCCAGCAGCTTGGAACAGGGGCAAGAGACCCAGTACTTC.